This TCR beta chain derives from a study of T-cell reconstitution after alpha-beta-depleted transplantation in children. The germline V gene encodes CDR1 DFQATT and CDR2 SNEGSKA (reference sequence). The CDR3 is 15 residues long. After removal of 4 bases from V and 2 bases from J, the junction contained 6 bases not matched to a gene. Preparation of the TCRbeta library used unique molecular identifiers. TCRdb reprocessed the PCR reads via MiXCR and lists one record per CDR3 protein. The table shows fewer than 400,000 distinct CDR3 sequences, with approximately 20% occurring only once. V is TRBV20-1 and J is TRBJ2-1, with TRBD2 matching 9 bases. This TCR derives from a human donor who donated a stem cell graft to a child with acute myeloid leukemia. Sample: PBMCs from the stem cell graft donor, taken from the stem cell graft. CDR3 DNA sequence: TGCAGTGCTAACGAGCGGGAGGTCCCCTACAATGAGCAGTTCTTC. Translating gives CSANEREVPYNEQFF.